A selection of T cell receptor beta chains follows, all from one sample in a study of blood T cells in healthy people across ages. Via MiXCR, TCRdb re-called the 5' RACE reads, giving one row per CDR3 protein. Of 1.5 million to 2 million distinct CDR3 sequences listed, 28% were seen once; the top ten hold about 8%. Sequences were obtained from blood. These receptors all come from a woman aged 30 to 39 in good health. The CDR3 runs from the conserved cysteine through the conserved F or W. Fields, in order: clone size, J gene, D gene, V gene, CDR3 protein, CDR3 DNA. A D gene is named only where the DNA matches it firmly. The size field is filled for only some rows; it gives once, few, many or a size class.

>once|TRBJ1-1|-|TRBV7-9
CASSSGQKNMNTEAFF
TGTGCCAGCAGCTCCGGACAGAAGAATATGAACACTGAAGCTTTCTTT
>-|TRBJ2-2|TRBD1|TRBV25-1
CASRTGSFSNTGELCF
TGTGCCAGCAGGACAGGGTCGTTTTCGAACACCGGGGAGCTGTGTTTT
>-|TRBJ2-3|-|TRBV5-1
CASIGLTTDTQYF
TGCGCCAGCATTGGGCTAACGACAGATACGCAGTATTTT
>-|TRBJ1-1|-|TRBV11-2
CASSLFNRVDTEAFF
TGTGCCAGCAGCTTATTCAACAGAGTGGACACTGAAGCTTTCTTT
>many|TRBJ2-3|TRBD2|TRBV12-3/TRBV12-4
CASSLGSASGADTQYF
TGTGCCAGCAGTTTAGGTTCGGCTAGCGGGGCAGATACGCAGTATTTT
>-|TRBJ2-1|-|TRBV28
CASSLYQGIRFF
TGTGCCAGCAGTTTATATCAAGGGATTAGGTTCTTC
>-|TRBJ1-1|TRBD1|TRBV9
CASSAHRSGTGDRGAFF
TGTGCCAGCAGCGCTCACCGCTCCGGGACAGGGGACAGGGGAGCTTTCTTT
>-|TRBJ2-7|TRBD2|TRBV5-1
CASSSGLSGNTYEQYF
TGCGCCAGCAGCTCCGGACTTAGCGGGAACACCTACGAGCAGTACTTC
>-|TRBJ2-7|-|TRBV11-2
CASGLDRGLEQYF
TGTGCCAGCGGCTTAGATCGGGGACTCGAGCAGTACTTC
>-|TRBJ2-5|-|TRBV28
CASSSTGRLAQYF
TGTGCCAGCAGTAGCACAGGGAGGTTGGCCCAGTACTTC
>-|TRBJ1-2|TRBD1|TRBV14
CASSEPGTDYGYTF
TGTGCCAGCAGCGAACCCGGGACAGACTATGGCTACACCTTC
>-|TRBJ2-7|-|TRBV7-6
CASSLSPVAYEQYF
TGTGCCAGCAGCCTAAGCCCAGTTGCCTACGAGCAGTACTTC
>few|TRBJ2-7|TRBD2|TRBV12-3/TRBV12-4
CASSPRGVFSYEQYF
TGTGCCAGCAGTCCTCGGGGGGTCTTCTCCTACGAGCAGTACTTC
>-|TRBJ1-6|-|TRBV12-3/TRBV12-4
CASSFGQGLNSPLHF
TGTGCCAGCAGTTTTGGTCAGGGTCTAAATTCACCCCTCCACTTT
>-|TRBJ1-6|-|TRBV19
CASSIQSTDSPLHF
TGTGCCAGTAGTATACAATCGACAGATTCACCCCTCCACTTT
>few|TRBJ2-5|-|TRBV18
CASSADGMKTQYF
TGTGCCAGCTCAGCCGACGGGATGAAGACCCAGTACTTC
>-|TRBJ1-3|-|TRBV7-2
CASSLGLGLSGNTIYF
TGTGCCAGCAGCTTAGGCCTGGGCTTATCTGGAAACACCATATATTTT
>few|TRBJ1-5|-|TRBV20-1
CSALQGGTNQPQHF
TGCAGTGCCCTTCAAGGGGGGACTAATCAGCCCCAGCATTTT
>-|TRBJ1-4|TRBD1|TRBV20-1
CSASQGVGEKLFF
TGCAGTGCTAGTCAGGGGGTCGGCGAAAAACTGTTTTTT
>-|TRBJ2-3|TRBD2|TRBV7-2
CASSQRLAGTDAQYF
TGTGCCAGCAGCCAACGACTAGCAGGCACAGATGCGCAGTATTTT
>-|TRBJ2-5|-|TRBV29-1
CSVEMGQGKTQYF
TGCAGCGTTGAGATGGGGCAGGGCAAGACCCAGTACTTC
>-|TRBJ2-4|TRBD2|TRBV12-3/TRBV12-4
CASTQLAGAKNIQYF
TGTGCCAGCACCCAACTAGCGGGGGCCAAAAACATTCAGTACTTC
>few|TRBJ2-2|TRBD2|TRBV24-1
CATSSGGAGELFF
TGTGCCACCAGTTCCGGGGGGGCCGGGGAGCTGTTTTTT
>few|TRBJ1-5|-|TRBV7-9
CASSPGGYGQPQHF
TGTGCCAGCAGCCCAGGAGGGTACGGCCAGCCCCAGCATTTT
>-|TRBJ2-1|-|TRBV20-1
CSVRDTIRSSYNEQFF
TGCAGTGTTAGAGATACTATCCGGAGCTCCTACAATGAGCAGTTCTTC
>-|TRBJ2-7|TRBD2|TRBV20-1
CSARDPSGGQGYEQYF
TGCAGTGCTAGAGACCCGAGCGGGGGCCAAGGCTACGAGCAGTACTTC
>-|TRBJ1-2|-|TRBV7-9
CASSGRDNNYGYTF
TGTGCCAGCAGCGGCCGGGACAATAACTATGGCTACACCTTC
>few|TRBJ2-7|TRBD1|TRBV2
CASSPWGPGQGAYEQYF
TGTGCCAGCAGTCCCTGGGGGCCGGGACAGGGTGCCTACGAGCAGTACTTC
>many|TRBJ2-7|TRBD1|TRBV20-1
CSAFDRVKQYF
TGCAGTGCCTTCGACAGGGTAAAGCAGTACTTC
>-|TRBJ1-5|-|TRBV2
CASRAVLTNQPQHF
TGTGCCAGCAGGGCGGTCCTAACAAATCAGCCCCAGCATTTT
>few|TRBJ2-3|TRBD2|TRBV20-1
CSAPLAGGPDTQYF
TGCAGCGCCCCCCTAGCGGGGGGGCCAGATACGCAGTATTTT
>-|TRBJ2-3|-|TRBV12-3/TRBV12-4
CASSSGRVRADTQYF
TGTGCCAGCAGTTCAGGCAGAGTGAGAGCAGATACGCAGTATTTT
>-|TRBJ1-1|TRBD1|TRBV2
CASSVNRGGTEAFF
TGTGCCAGCAGTGTAAACAGGGGCGGCACTGAAGCTTTCTTT
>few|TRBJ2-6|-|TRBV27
CASSPTSIGANVLTF
TGTGCCAGCAGCCCAACTAGTATTGGGGCCAACGTCCTGACTTTC
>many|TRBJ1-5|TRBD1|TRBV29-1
CSVLDRAGQPQHF
TGCAGCGTTCTCGACAGGGCAGGACAGCCCCAGCATTTT
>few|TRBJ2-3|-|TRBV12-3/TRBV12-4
CASSVDAGPDTQYF
TGTGCCAGCAGTGTCGATGCTGGACCAGATACGCAGTATTTT
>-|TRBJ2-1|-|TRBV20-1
CSARVQDRSSYNEQFF
TGCAGTGCTAGAGTCCAGGACCGAAGCTCCTACAATGAGCAGTTCTTC
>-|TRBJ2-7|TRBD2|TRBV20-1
CSARDRAGGPDEQYF
TGCAGTGCTAGAGATCGAGCGGGAGGGCCCGACGAGCAGTACTTC
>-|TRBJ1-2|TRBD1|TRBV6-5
CASSSPWRQGDYGYTF
TGTGCCAGCAGTTCACCCTGGAGGCAGGGGGACTATGGCTACACCTTC
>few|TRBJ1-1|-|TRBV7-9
CASSLSGTGTEAFF
TGTGCCAGCAGCTTGTCCGGGACGGGCACTGAAGCTTTCTTT
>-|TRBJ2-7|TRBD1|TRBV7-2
CASSFHKGTGGFSYEQYF
TGTGCCAGCAGCTTCCATAAGGGGACAGGGGGCTTCTCCTACGAGCAGTACTTC
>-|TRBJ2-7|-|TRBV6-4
CASRLSGHLPHEQYF
TGTGCCAGCAGATTGTCAGGACACCTGCCCCACGAGCAGTACTTC
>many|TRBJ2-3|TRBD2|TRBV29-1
CSVEKRSLAGVRVADTQYF
TGCAGCGTTGAAAAGAGGTCTCTAGCGGGAGTTAGGGTGGCAGATACGCAGTATTTT
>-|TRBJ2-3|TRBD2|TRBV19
CASVPPSGTRDTQYF
TGTGCCAGTGTGCCGCCTAGCGGGACGAGGGATACGCAGTATTTT
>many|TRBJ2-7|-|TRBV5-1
CASGRDWRNYEQYF
TGCGCCAGCGGCCGGGACTGGAGGAATTACGAGCAGTACTTC
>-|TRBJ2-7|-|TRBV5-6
CASSVGLTSYEQYF
TGTGCCAGCAGCGTGGGCCTTACCTCCTACGAGCAGTACTTC